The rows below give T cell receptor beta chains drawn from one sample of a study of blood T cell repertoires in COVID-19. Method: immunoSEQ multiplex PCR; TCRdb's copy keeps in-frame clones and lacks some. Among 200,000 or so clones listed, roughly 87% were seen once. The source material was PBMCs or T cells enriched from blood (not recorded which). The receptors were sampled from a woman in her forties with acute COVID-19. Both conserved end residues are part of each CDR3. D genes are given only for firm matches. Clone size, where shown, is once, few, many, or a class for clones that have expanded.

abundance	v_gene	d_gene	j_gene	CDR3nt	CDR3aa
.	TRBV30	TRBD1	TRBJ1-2	TGTGCCTGCCGAGACAGGGGTCCCTATGGCTACACCTTC	CACRDRGPYGYTF
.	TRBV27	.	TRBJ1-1	TGTGCCAGCAGTTTATTTTCAGGGCTGAGGAACACTGAAGCTTTCTTT	CASSLFSGLRNTEAFF
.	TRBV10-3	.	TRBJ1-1	TGTGCCATCAGTGGGGGAACAGGGAACACTGAAGCTTTCTTT	CAISGGTGNTEAFF
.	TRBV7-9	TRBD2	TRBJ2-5	TGTGCCAGCAGCCCACCCAGGGGGACTAGCGAAGAGACCCAGTACTTC	CASSPPRGTSEETQYF
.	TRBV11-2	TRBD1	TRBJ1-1	TGTGCCAGCAGCCACAGGGGCGGGGGGATGAACACTGAAGCTTTCTTT	CASSHRGGGMNTEAFF
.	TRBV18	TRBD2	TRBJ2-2	TGTGCCAGCTCACTTGGACTAGAGGCCGGGGAGCTGTTTTTT	CASSLGLEAGELFF
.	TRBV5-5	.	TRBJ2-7	TGTGCCAGCAGCTTGGGGCAGGTTAGTTTCGAGCAGTACTTC	CASSLGQVSFEQYF
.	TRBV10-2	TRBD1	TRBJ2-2	TGCGCCAGCAGTGAGTCGATTCCAGGGGGCCCGAACACCGGGGAGCTGTTTTTT	CASSESIPGGPNTGELFF
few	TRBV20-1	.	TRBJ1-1	TGCAGTGCTACCTCCGGTGGTGGAGCTTTCTTT	CSATSGGGAFF
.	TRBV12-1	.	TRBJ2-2	TGTGCCAGCAGCTCCCACCCGCGGTGTAGCGGGAGGTCCGGGGAGCTGTTTTTT	CASSSHPRCSGRSGELFF
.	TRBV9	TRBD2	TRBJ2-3	TGTGCCAGCAGCGTTAGCGGGAGGGGAGATACGCAGTATTTT	CASSVSGRGDTQYF
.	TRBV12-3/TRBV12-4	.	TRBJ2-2	TGTGCCTTCAGTCTGTCGGCGACTGGGGAGCTGTTTTTT	CAFSLSATGELFF
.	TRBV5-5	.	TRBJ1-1	TGTGCCAGCAGCTTGGGGTCGGGGACTGAAGCTTTCTTT	CASSLGSGTEAFF
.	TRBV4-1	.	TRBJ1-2	TGCGCCAGCAGCAGTCAGGGGTATCTAGAGGGAGGCTACACCTTC	CASSSQGYLEGGYTF
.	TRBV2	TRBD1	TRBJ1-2	TGTGCCAGCAGCCGGGGACAGGGGGGTTATGGCTACACCTTC	CASSRGQGGYGYTF
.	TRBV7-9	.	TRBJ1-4	TGTGCCAGCAGCTTTACAGGTTTAAATAATGAAAAACTGTTTTTT	CASSFTGLNNEKLFF
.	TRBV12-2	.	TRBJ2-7	TGTGCAAGTCGCTTAGGAGTAGCGTGGGGCTACGAGCAGTACTTC	CASRLGVAWGYEQYF
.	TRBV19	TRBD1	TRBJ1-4	TGTGCCAGTAGTATTTACATGGACAGGAGTGCAACTAATGAAAAACTGTTTTTT	CASSIYMDRSATNEKLFF
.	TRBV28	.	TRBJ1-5	TGTGCCAGCAGCCCCAGGGATCAGCCCCAGCATTTT	CASSPRDQPQHF
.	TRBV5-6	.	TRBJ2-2	TGTGCCAGCAGCTTGAATACGGGGACCGGGGAGCTGTTTTTT	CASSLNTGTGELFF
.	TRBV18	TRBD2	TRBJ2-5	TGTGCCAGCTCATCACTAGCGGGAACCCAAGAGACCCAGTACTTC	CASSSLAGTQETQYF
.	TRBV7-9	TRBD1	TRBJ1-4	TGTGCCAGCAGGTCACAGGGGGGGGTAAAACTGTTTTTT	CASRSQGGVKLFF
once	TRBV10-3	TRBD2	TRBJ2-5	TGTGCCATCAACCCCAAAGAGTTAGCGGGGGAACAAGAGACCGAACAAGAGACCCAGTACTTC	CAINPKELAGEQETEQETQYF
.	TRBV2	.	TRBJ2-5	TGTGCCAGCACCTTGGGGTCCCTCGGGGGAGAGACCCAGTACTTC	CASTLGSLGGETQYF
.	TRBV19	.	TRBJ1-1	TGTGCCAGTAGTACCGGAGGGACGGGTAACACTGAAGCTTTCTTT	CASSTGGTGNTEAFF
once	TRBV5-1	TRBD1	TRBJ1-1	TGCGCCAGCAGCCCGGGTCGGACAGGGGGCACTGAAGCTTTCTTT	CASSPGRTGGTEAFF
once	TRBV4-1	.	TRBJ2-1	TGCGCCAGCAGCCAAGAGTGGGGAGGCAATGAGCAGTTCTTC	CASSQEWGGNEQFF
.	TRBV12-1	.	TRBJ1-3	TGTGCCAGCAGAGACTTCCTTTGGACAGGGGCAAATCCTCTGGGAAACACCATATATTTT	CASRDFLWTGANPLGNTIYF
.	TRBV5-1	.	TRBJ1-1	TGCGCCAGCAGTGGAGAGGGTCGGAACACTGAAGCTTTCTTT	CASSGEGRNTEAFF
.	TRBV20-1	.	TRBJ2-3	TGCAGTGCTAATCCCCAAGATACGCAGTATTTT	CSANPQDTQYF
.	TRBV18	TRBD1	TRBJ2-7	TGTGCCAGCTCACCTCCGACAGGGTACTACGAGCAGTACTTC	CASSPPTGYYEQYF
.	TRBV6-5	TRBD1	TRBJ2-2	TGTGCCAGCAGTTACGACAGGGAAAACACCGGGGAGCTGTTTTTT	CASSYDRENTGELFF
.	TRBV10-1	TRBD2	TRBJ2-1	TGCGCCAGTCCTACGCCGGGACTAGCATACAATGAGCAGTTCTTC	CASPTPGLAYNEQFF
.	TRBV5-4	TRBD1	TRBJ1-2	TGTGCCAGCAGCCTCGGCCAGGGGGGCTATAACTATGGCTACACCTTC	CASSLGQGGYNYGYTF
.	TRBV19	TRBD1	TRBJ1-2	TGTGCCAGTAGTATCCAGGACAGGGGGCGTAGCTATGGCTACACCTTC	CASSIQDRGRSYGYTF
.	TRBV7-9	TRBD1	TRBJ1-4	TGTGCCAGCAGCTTAGTTCCCGCCGGGACAGGGGACAATGAAAAACTGTTTTTT	CASSLVPAGTGDNEKLFF